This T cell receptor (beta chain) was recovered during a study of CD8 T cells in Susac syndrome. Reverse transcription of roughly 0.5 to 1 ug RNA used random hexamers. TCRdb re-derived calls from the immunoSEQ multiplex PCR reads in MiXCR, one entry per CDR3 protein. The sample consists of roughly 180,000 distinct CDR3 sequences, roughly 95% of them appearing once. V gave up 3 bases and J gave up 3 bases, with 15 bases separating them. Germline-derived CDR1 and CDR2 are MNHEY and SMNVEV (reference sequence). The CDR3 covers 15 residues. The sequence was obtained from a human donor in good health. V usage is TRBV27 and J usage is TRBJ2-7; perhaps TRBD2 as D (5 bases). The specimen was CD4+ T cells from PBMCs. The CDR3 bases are TGTGCCAGCAGTTTCTCAGCGGTTAGACTCTACGAGCAGTACTTC. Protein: CASSFSAVRLYEQYF.